Listed here are 20 T cell receptor beta chains from one sample, sequenced in a study of blood T cell repertoires in COVID-19. Measured with immunoSEQ multiplex PCR; TCRdb has only the in-frame clones, and not every one. The sample has about 220,000 clones; about 86% are singletons. The sequencing sample was made of PBMCs or T cells enriched from blood (not recorded which). Source of these receptors: a woman aged 45-60 years with acute COVID-19.

This chain connects TRBV5-1 to TRBJ1-3, with a weak D call TRBD1 (5 bases). Trimming shortened V by 2 bases and J by 0 bases, and 9 bases separated the two germline ends. This CDR3 region has 15 residues. CDR1 SGHRS and CDR2 YFSETQ come from the germline V gene. CDR3 protein: CASSFQGSSGNTIYF. The CDR3 nucleotides are TGCGCCAGCAGCTTTCAGGGCAGCTCTGGAAACACCATATATTTT. Full variable domain (rest looked up from reference TRBV5-1 and TRBJ1-3): KAGVTQTPRYLIKTRGQQVTLSCSPISGHRSVSWYQQTPGQGLQFLFEYFSETQRNKGNFPGRFSGRQFSNSRSEMNVSTLELGDSALYLCASSFQGSSGNTIYFGEGSWLTVV.

The rearrangement uses TRBV28 and TRBJ1-2; 8 positions match TRBD1. Germline V gives CDR1 MDHEN, CDR2 SYDVKM. V trimming: 8 bases; J trimming: 1 base; junction bases outside the gene matches: 12. The CDR3 length is 16 residues. As DNA, the CDR3 is TGTGCCAGCTTTAAGACCGGGACAGGTTTTAACTATGGCTACACCTTC. It specifies CASFKTGTGFNYGYTF.

The J gene is TRBJ1-4, the V gene TRBV18, with 9 bases lining up with TRBD1. CDR3 size: 14 residues. The V segment lost 6 bases and the J segment 7 bases; nucleotides outside the gene matches: 6. Germline V gene data show CDR1 as KGHSH and CDR2 as LQKENI. CDR3 in DNA: TGTGCCAGCTCCCAGGGACAGGGATTTGAAAAACTGTTTTTT. Protein: CASSQGQGFEKLFF.

With regard to this clone: Other DNA sequences in the sample encode the same CDR3. The chain employs TRBV12-3 or TRBV12-4 and TRBJ1-1; D gene uncertain. The CDR3 loop spans 13 amino acids. V shed 3 bases and J shed 5 bases, with 10 bases lying between them. The DNA for the CDR3 is TGTGCCAGCAGTTTGGGCCCTGGGACTGAAGCTTTCTTT. Its protein is CASSLGPGTEAFF.

This sequence joins TRBV3-1 (or the pseudogene TRBV3-2) and TRBJ1-4; the match to TRBD1 covers 7 bases. CDR3 size: 15 residues. Trimming at V came to 5 bases and at J to 7 bases, leaving 10 bases not matched to a gene. CDR1 is LGHDT, CDR2 YNNKEL, per germline (reference sequence). CDR3 region: CASSVTGAAAEKLFF. The DNA of the CDR3 is TGTGCCAGCAGCGTAACAGGGGCCGCGGCTGAAAAACTGTTTTTT.

The rearrangement uses TRBV18 and TRBJ2-1, with D possibly being TRBD1 (8 bases). Deletions cut 3 bases from V and 5 bases from J, with 14 bases between. CDR3 length: 15 residues. The germline gives CDR1 KGHSH, CDR2 LQKENI. Here the CDR3 reads CASSPNRGGNNEQFF. The CDR3 coding sequence is TGTGCCAGCTCACCCAACAGGGGGGGGAACAATGAGCAGTTCTTC.

The rearrangement joins TRBV25-1 to TRBJ2-2, with TRBD2 identical over 8 bases. This CDR3 spans 15 amino acids. The trim removed 5 bases at V and 5 bases at J, leaving 7 bases unmatched. CDR1 and CDR2 from the germline V gene are MGHDK and SYGVNS. The CDR3 region has the DNA TGTGCCAGCAGTTCAGCGGGAGTCGGGACCGGGGAGCTGTTTTTT. Its translation is CASSSAGVGTGELFF.

This clone was found once. CDR3 region: CASSNPEREQFF. The CDR3 DNA sequence: TGTGCCAGTAGTAACCCCGAACGGGAGCAGTTCTTC. The chain joins TRBV19 to TRBJ2-1; no firm D call. CDR1 and CDR2 from the germline V gene are LNHDA and SQIVND (reference sequence). The CDR3 is made up of 12 amino acids. V lost 4 bases and J 10 bases, leaving 11 bases between the germline ends.

This clone was found a few times. The rearrangement links TRBV28 to TRBJ1-6; 7 bases map to TRBD1. V lost 4 bases, J lost 8 bases, and 8 bases stayed unmatched. The germline gives CDR1 MDHEN, CDR2 SYDVKM. The CDR3 spans 15 residues. The CDR3, as DNA: TGTGCCAGCAGTTCCGACAGGGAGAGGGATTCACCCCTCCACTTT. It yields the protein CASSSDRERDSPLHF.

The rearrangement joins TRBV9 to TRBJ2-5; the match to TRBD2 covers 10 bases. Germline trimming cut 4 bases from V and 3 bases from J; bases unmatched to any gene: 12. Germline V CDR1 and CDR2: SGDLS, YYNGEE. The CDR3 is made up of 17 amino acids. In DNA, the CDR3 is TGTGCCAGCAGCCCTAAGGGGGGACTAGCGTCCAAAGAGACCCAGTACTTC. Translation gives CASSPKGGLASKETQYF.

Concerning this clone: Other DNA sequences in the sample encode the same CDR3. The CDR3 reads CASSVGGDSYNEQFF. DNA of the CDR3: TGTGCCAGCAGCGTAGGGGGGGATTCCTACAATGAGCAGTTCTTC. The chain has TRBV9 and TRBJ2-1, with D possibly TRBD2 on 6 matching bases. This CDR3 spans 15 amino acids. Germline V lookup: CDR1 SGDLS, CDR2 YYNGEE. V was pared by 0 bases and J by 1 base, with 8 bases between.

The rearrangement joins TRBV18 to TRBJ1-5; TRBD1 might be the D (5 bases). Germline CDR1 and CDR2: KGHSH and LQKENI. The CDR3 is 16 residues long. Trimming stripped 0 bases from V and 7 bases from J, with 16 bases between. The CDR3 nucleotides are TGTGCCAGCTCACCACCGGTCGCAGGGTCGGGCCAGCCCCAGCATTTT. It translates to CASSPPVAGSGQPQHF.

The CDR3 sequence is CASNTHGGTGEIGYTF. The CDR3 nucleotides read TGTGCCAGCAATACCCACGGCGGGACAGGGGAAATTGGCTACACCTTC. The chain is built from TRBV28 and TRBJ1-2; 10 positions agree with TRBD1. The CDR3 contains 16 residues. Germline V gene lookup returns CDR1 MDHEN and CDR2 SYDVKM. V shed 7 bases and J 7 bases; nucleotides not matched to a gene: 15.

This clone was detected only a few times. The CDR3 reads CASTTAEDEAFF. The DNA of the CDR3 is TGTGCCAGCACGACGGCGGAAGATGAAGCTTTCTTT. The J gene is TRBJ1-1, the V gene TRBV25-1, with D unclear. The V end was cut by 7 bases, the J end by 7 bases, with 13 bases between. The germline CDR1 and CDR2 sequences are MGHDK and SYGVNS. This CDR3 has 12 residues.

This clone was seen more than once but under ten times. The chain couples TRBV9 to TRBJ2-7; 8 nucleotides line up with TRBD1. V lost 0 bases, J lost 2 bases, and 4 bases stayed unmatched. CDR3 length equals 15 residues. Looked up from germline, CDR1 is SGDLS and CDR2 is YYNGEE. CDR3 bases: TGTGCCAGCAGCGTAGTAGGGACAGGCGCCTACGAGCAGTACTTC. It is translated as CASSVVGTGAYEQYF. Combining the CDR3 with reference TRBV9 and TRBJ2-7 gives the whole variable domain DSGVTQTPKHLITATGQRVTLRCSPRSGDLSVYWYQQSLDQGLQFLIQYYNGEERAKGNILERFSAQQFPDLHSELNLSSLELGDSALYFCASSVVGTGAYEQYFGPGTRLTVT.

This chain connects TRBV3-1 (or the pseudogene TRBV3-2) to TRBJ2-3, with D perhaps matching TRBD2 (6 bases). There are 16 residues in the CDR3. The germline gives CDR1 LGHDT, CDR2 YNNKEL (reference sequence). Trimming took off 1 base at V and 1 base at J, with 12 bases between the two ends. The CDR3 sequence: CASSQVTLAGTDTQYF. The CDR3 region has the DNA TGTGCCAGCAGCCAAGTTACACTAGCTGGCACAGATACGCAGTATTTT.

The chain joins TRBV4-3 to TRBJ1-2, with a tentative D call TRBD1 (5 bases). The CDR3 contains 17 residues. V lost 1 base, J lost 4 bases, and 19 bases lay in between. Germline-derived CDR1 and CDR2 are LGHNA and YSLEER. The CDR3 nucleotides are TGCGCCAGCAGCCAAGGAGGCGGGACGGCGACCTCCTATGGCTACACCTTC. It is translated as CASSQGGGTATSYGYTF.

The V gene is TRBV30, the J gene TRBJ2-7; TRBD1 agrees at 8 bases. The trim removed 3 bases at V and 5 bases at J, leaving 6 bases unmatched. This CDR3 spans 13 amino acids. Germline V lookup: CDR1 GTSNPN, CDR2 SVGIG (reference sequence). The CDR3 sequence is CAWSKTGVHEQYF. The CDR3 coding sequence is TGTGCCTGGAGCAAGACAGGGGTCCACGAGCAGTACTTC.

V gene TRBV28 combines with J gene TRBJ2-7, with D possibly TRBD1 on 6 matching bases. The V and J ends lost 5 bases and 2 bases respectively, with 16 bases between them. The germline gives CDR1 MDHEN, CDR2 SYDVKM. The CDR3 runs to 15 residues. The CDR3 protein is CASSLLYREAYEQYF. The DNA of the CDR3 is TGTGCCAGCAGTCTGCTATACAGGGAAGCCTACGAGCAGTACTTC.

This clone has a single count. This sequence joins TRBV29-1 and TRBJ2-1; D unresolved. Trimming removed 3 bases from V and 6 bases from J, with 9 bases in between. This CDR3 has 12 residues. Germline V gene sequence: CDR1 SQVTM, CDR2 ANQGSEA. CDR3 amino acids: CSVESPANEQFF. CDR3 DNA: TGCAGCGTTGAGAGTCCCGCCAATGAGCAGTTCTTC.